Following are 7 T cell receptor beta chains from one sample sequenced in a study of T cells in Graves' hyperthyroidism and ophthalmopathy. The investigators amplified TCR beta CDR3 regions from RNA transcripts. The HTBI primer set served for first-round RT-PCR of the TCR CDR3. From the multiplex PCR reads, TCRdb called clonotypes with MiXCR, one entry per CDR3 protein. The sample records more than 550,000 distinct CDR3 sequences, 15% to 20% being singletons. Material: blood. The receptors here all came from a man between 50 and 59 years old with Graves' hyperthyroidism.

This clonotype came up many times. The rearrangement uses TRBV9 and TRBJ1-5; D unresolved. Trimming cost V 3 bases and J 0 bases, with 4 bases left between them. This CDR3 has 13 residues. CDR1 and CDR2 from the germline V gene are SGDLS and YYNGEE. This CDR3 reads CASSATSNQPQHF. DNA for the CDR3: TGTGCCAGCAGCGCCACTAGCAATCAGCCCCAGCATTTT.

A few counts support this clonotype. The rearrangement joins TRBV7-9 to TRBJ1-1; no clear D gene. The CDR3 is 15 residues long. V lost 5 bases to trimming and J lost 0 bases, with 13 bases between them. CDR1 is SEHNR and CDR2 is FQNEAQ in the germline V gene (reference sequence). The CDR3: CASSRTGRMNTEAFF. The CDR3 nucleotides are TGTGCCAGCAGCCGCACCGGACGGATGAACACTGAAGCTTTCTTT.

This clonotype was counted ten times or more. This chain connects TRBV9 to TRBJ2-1; 13 nucleotides align to TRBD2. V shed 3 bases and J 8 bases; nucleotides not matched to a gene: 5. CDR1 is SGDLS, CDR2 YYNGEE, per germline. The CDR3 runs to 15 residues. CDR3 sequence reads: CASSGTSGSWDEQFF. DNA for the CDR3: TGTGCCAGCAGCGGGACTAGCGGGAGTTGGGATGAGCAGTTCTTC.

V gene TRBV18 combines with J gene TRBJ1-6; 9 bases are a match to TRBD1. The germline V gene encodes CDR1 KGHSH and CDR2 LQKENI. Losses at the gene ends were 2 bases for V and 7 bases for J; bases not matched to a gene: 6. The CDR3 contains 16 residues. Here the CDR3 reads CASSPMTGGENSPLHF. The DNA of the CDR3 is TGTGCCAGCTCACCAATGACAGGGGGTGAAAATTCACCCCTCCACTTT.

The rearrangement joins TRBV9 to TRBJ2-7; TRBD2 aligns across 7 bases. The CDR3 length is 15 residues. Germline CDR1 is SGDLS and CDR2 is YYNGEE. The J segment lost 3 bases and the V segment lost 4 bases, leaving 10 bases of the junction unmatched. The CDR3 nucleotides read TGTGCCAGCAGCCCGGGGAGCGGGGTACTCTACGAGCAGTACTTC. Its protein product is CASSPGSGVLYEQYF.

There are many counts of this clonotype. The chain is built from TRBV18 and TRBJ2-1, with 11 nucleotides matching TRBD2. The CDR3 spans 17 residues. CDR1 and CDR2 from the germline V gene are KGHSH and LQKENI. The J segment lost 7 bases and the V segment lost 4 bases, leaving 12 bases of the junction unmatched. This CDR3 reads CASSQSETSGKGNEQFF. The CDR3 coding sequence is TGTGCCAGCTCACAAAGCGAGACTAGCGGGAAGGGGAATGAGCAGTTCTTC.

This clonotype was detected a few times. This sequence joins TRBV29-1 and TRBJ2-5; 9 bases match TRBD2. CDR3 length equals 14 residues. Germline V gene sequence: CDR1 SQVTM, CDR2 ANQGSEA. The trim removed 6 bases at V and 5 bases at J, leaving 10 bases unmatched. In nucleotides, the CDR3 is TGCAGCGTGAGCCTAGCGGGATTGTTGGAGACCCAGTACTTC. It specifies CSVSLAGLLETQYF.